This entry describes one T cell receptor (beta chain). The sample belongs to a study of blood T cell repertoires in COVID-19. The protocol was immunoSEQ multiplex PCR, while the TCRdb copy is restricted to in-frame clones and leaves out a portion. The sample records about 280,000 clones, roughly four fifths being singletons. Per the germline V gene, CDR1 is MNHEY and CDR2 is SVGAGI. Trimming shortened V by 0 bases and J by 4 bases, and 9 bases separated the two germline ends. CDR3 size: 15 residues. The TCR originated in a middle-aged man who had been exposed to COVID-19. The V call is TRBV6-5, the J call TRBJ1-4; D remains unclear. Sequencing input: PBMCs or T cells enriched from blood (not recorded which). The CDR3 nucleotides read TGTGCCAGCAGTTACTCGGGCGGGTATAATGAAAAACTGTTTTTT. Translation gives CASSYSGGYNEKLFF.